The clone carrying this T cell receptor (beta chain) was seen ten or more times. This record comes from a study of response to subunit inactivated influenza vaccine. Germline assignment: CDR1 SGDLS and CDR2 YYNGEE. The CDR3 runs 14 residues. Trimming took off 6 bases at V and 6 bases at J, with 16 bases between the two ends. From the RT-PCR reads, TCRdb called clonotypes with MiXCR, one entry per CDR3 protein. This table holds approximately 680,000 distinct CDR3 sequences, approximately 14% found once. The V gene is TRBV9, the J gene TRBJ2-1; tentatively, D is TRBD2 (6 bases). The clonotype originates from a man over 45 who received an inactivated influenza vaccine. The sequenced sample was PBMCs from blood, obtained 12 days after vaccination. In nucleotides, the CDR3 is TGTGCCAGCACGCCCCGCGGGGCCCTCAATGAGCAGTTCTTC. Protein: CASTPRGALNEQFF. Using reference TRBV9 and TRBJ2-1 for the parts outside the CDR3, the full variable domain is DSGVTQTPKHLITATGQRVTLRCSPRSGDLSVYWYQQSLDQGLQFLIQYYNGEERAKGNILERFSAQQFPDLHSELNLSSLELGDSALYFCASTPRGALNEQFFGPGTRLTVL.